Each of the 12 T cell receptor beta chains below was sequenced from the same sample in a study of T cell repertoires in cytomegalovirus infection (dated by TCRdb to the late 2010s). Taken with the paper, the label for treatment or condition translates to: in vitro stimulation with specific CMV peptide epitopes to enrich CMV-specific T cells. Their recognized antigens are unknown. The data were produced on an Illumina HiSeq 1500. Using fastp trimming at Q25 and MiXCR clonotype assembly, TCRdb reanalyzed the public sequencing data and kept in-frame beta chains. Rows matching on CDR3 protein sequence are summarized as one entry with the most common DNA and genes. The sample includes some 800,000 distinct CDR3 sequences, with approximately 32% observed a single time. Around an eighth of the sample belongs to the ten largest clones. The input for sequencing was cultured CD8+ T cells from PBMCs, taken from culture after CMV antigen stimulation. These receptors were taken from a human donor in good health (CMV status not recorded). Some clones in this sample may be carry-over from other donors' samples.

This clonotype was counted ten times or more. The rearrangement joins TRBV7-8 to TRBJ2-3; tentatively, D is TRBD1 (6 bases). V was shortened by 0 bases and J by 2 bases, with 6 bases between the two germline ends. CDR1 is SGHVS, CDR2 FQNEAQ, per germline. This CDR3 region has 14 residues. The CDR3 is CASSLAGATDTQYF. The CDR3 region has the DNA TGTGCCAGCAGCTTAGCGGGGGCCACAGATACGCAGTATTTT. The whole variable domain, filled in from reference TRBV7-8 and TRBJ2-3, reads GAGVSQSPRYKVAKRGQDVALRCDPISGHVSLFWYQQALGQGPEFLTYFQNEAQLDKSGLPSDRFFAERPEGSVSTLKIQRTQQEDSAVYLCASSLAGATDTQYFGPGTRLTVL.

This chain uses TRBV10-1 with TRBJ2-7; D is perhaps TRBD1 (6 bases). Germline V gene lookup returns CDR1 WNHNN and CDR2 SYGVQD (reference sequence). Trimming left V 0 bases short and J 3 bases short, with 15 bases between. The CDR3 covers 16 residues. CDR3 DNA: TGCGCCAGCAGTGAGTCGATGCAGGGGCCTAGCTACGAGCAGTACTTC. Residues: CASSESMQGPSYEQYF.

The CDR3 sequence is CASSQAWGGHNYGYTF. The CDR3 DNA sequence: TGTGCCAGCAGCCAAGCCTGGGGGGGTCATAACTATGGCTACACCTTC. The gene calls are TRBV14 and TRBJ1-2, with a tentative D call TRBD1 (5 bases). This CDR3 spans 16 amino acids. The V gene's germline CDR1 is SGHDN and CDR2 FVKESK. The V gene lost 1 base and the J gene lost 1 base, with 13 bases spanning the gap.

The V gene is TRBV12-3 or TRBV12-4, the J gene TRBJ2-4; D possibly corresponds to TRBD1 (6 bases). With 6 bases removed from V and 0 bases from J, the gap between germline ends came to 18 bases. This CDR3 has 17 residues. The CDR3 reads CASRPDRGSLAKNIQYF. DNA for the CDR3: TGTGCCAGCAGGCCGGACAGAGGATCGCTAGCCAAAAACATTCAGTACTTC.

V gene TRBV5-6 combines with J gene TRBJ2-1; D may be TRBD2 (5 bases). The CDR3 has 16 amino acids. Germline CDR1 reads SGHDT; CDR2 reads YYEEEE. Trimming stripped 0 bases from V and 4 bases from J, with 14 bases between. DNA for the CDR3: TGTGCCAGCAGCTTGGGTACGGAGGCCCTATACAATGAGCAGTTCTTC. Translation gives CASSLGTEALYNEQFF.

This clonotype was counted a few times. The J gene is TRBJ2-1, the V gene TRBV7-9, with D possibly being TRBD1 (6 bases). Germline CDR1 and CDR2: SEHNR and FQNEAQ (reference sequence). With 5 bases removed from V and 5 bases from J, the gap between germline ends came to 22 bases. This CDR3 contains 17 residues. The CDR3 spells CASSPGRGTTAHNEQFF. In nucleotides, the CDR3 is TGTGCCAGCAGCCCCGGTAGGGGGACCACCGCCCACAATGAGCAGTTCTTC.

CDR3 region: CAISEPGGGTEAFF. In DNA form, the CDR3 reads TGTGCCATCAGTGAACCCGGTGGGGGCACTGAAGCTTTCTTT. The chain has TRBV10-3 and TRBJ1-1; D might be TRBD1 (5 bases). This CDR3 spans 14 amino acids. Germline loops: CDR1 ENHRY, CDR2 SYGVKD. V was clipped by 3 bases and J by 4 bases, with 12 bases between them.

This clonotype turned up a few times. The chain has TRBV27 and TRBJ2-1; TRBD2 aligns across 14 bases. Germline values: CDR1 MNHEY, CDR2 SMNVEV (reference sequence). This CDR3 has 15 residues. Losses at the gene ends were 5 bases for V and 8 bases for J; bases not matched to a gene: 5. The chain's CDR3 is CASSEGTSGGDEQFF. The CDR3 nucleotides read TGTGCCAGCAGTGAAGGGACTAGCGGGGGTGATGAGCAGTTCTTC.

This clonotype was seen a handful of times. The J gene is TRBJ1-5, the V gene TRBV6-1; D remains ambiguous. The CDR3 is 15 residues long. Looked up from germline, CDR1 is MNHNS and CDR2 is SASEGT. The V and J ends lost 0 bases and 2 bases respectively, with 8 bases between them. CDR3 DNA sequence: TGTGCCAGCAGTGAAGCCCCTGGTGGCAATCAGCCCCAGCATTTT. Protein sequence: CASSEAPGGNQPQHF.

This clonotype was counted once. The rearrangement uses TRBV10-3 and TRBJ1-2; D is possibly TRBD1 (5 bases). The V gene lost 2 bases and the J gene lost 4 bases, with 14 bases spanning the gap. This CDR3 contains 15 residues. The germline V gene has CDR1 ENHRY and CDR2 SYGVKD. CDR3 nucleotide sequence: TGTGCCATCAGTGAGGGGGGAGGTTGGAGCTATGGCTACACCTTC. This translates into CAISEGGGWSYGYTF.

Note on this clonotype: One junction end does not reproduce the germline sequence, and a read error may be involved. The V gene is TRBV7-7, the J gene TRBJ2-3; D is possibly TRBD1 (5 bases). The CDR3 is 14 residues long. Germline-derived CDR1 and CDR2 are SSHAT and FNYEAQ (reference sequence). Written as DNA, the CDR3 is TGTGCTAGCAGCTTTAAGCAGGGCCTCCCCCCACAGTATTTT. Its translation is CASSFKQGLPPQYF.

At least ten counts were recorded for this clonotype. The genes are TRBV7-2 and TRBJ2-7; TRBD2 aligns across 14 bases. The length of the CDR3 is 16 residues. CDR1 is SGHTA, CDR2 FQGNSA, per germline. Unmatched junction bases numbered 6, after V lost 4 bases and J lost 4 bases. Here the CDR3 DNA reads TGTGCCAGCAGCTATAGACTAGCGGGGGGGCGGTACGAGCAGTACTTC. As protein: CASSYRLAGGRYEQYF.